Following are 15 T cell receptor beta chains from one sample sequenced in a study of shared clonotypes between healthy human individuals (dated by TCRdb to 2020 to 2021). Library method: the immunoSEQ multiplex PCR assay. The table comes from immuneACCESS by way of TCRdb, which keeps in-frame sequences with V and J called. Part of the clones is missing from these tables; in studies checked, under half for an unresolved V gene and the rest for unknown reasons. Here the sample has some 1.1 million clones; 70% to 80% occur a single time. The ten largest clones take up 0.85% to 1% of the sample. Sequenced input: memory CD4+ T cells from PBMCs. The cell subset or site label of this sample denotes: CD45RA-negative fraction. The receptor set was obtained from a man aged 18 to 29 in good health. Some clones in this sample may be carry-over from other donors' samples.

The rearrangement links TRBV28 to TRBJ2-7, with TRBD1 matching 9 bases. Germline V lookup: CDR1 MDHEN, CDR2 SYDVKM. This CDR3 is 13 amino acids long. V was pared by 6 bases and J by 2 bases, with 2 bases of the junction left unmatched. CDR3 sequence reads: CASRGQGPYEQYF. DNA of the CDR3: TGTGCCAGCAGGGGACAGGGACCCTACGAGCAGTACTTC.

The chain employs TRBV6-1 and TRBJ1-3; D gene uncertain. CDR1 and CDR2 from the germline V gene are MNHNS and SASEGT. The CDR3 spans 15 residues. The germline V and J ends were trimmed by 5 bases and 2 bases, with 13 bases remaining between them. The CDR3 DNA is TGTGCCAGCAGTACTTTGTGGAGGGCTGGAAACACCATATATTTT. Its translation is CASSTLWRAGNTIYF.

The gene calls are TRBV28 and TRBJ2-3; D unclear. This CDR3 is built from 14 residues. The V end was cut by 6 bases, the J end by 6 bases, with 16 bases between. Germline V gene data show CDR1 as MDHEN and CDR2 as SYDVKM. The CDR3 spells CASSSSREGDTQYF. DNA for the CDR3: TGTGCCAGCAGCTCTTCTAGGGAAGGCGATACGCAGTATTTT.

The rearrangement uses TRBV9 and TRBJ1-1, with a tentative D call TRBD1 (5 bases). Germline values: CDR1 SGDLS, CDR2 YYNGEE. The CDR3 is made up of 16 amino acids. Trimming removed 4 bases from V and 1 base from J, with 17 bases in between. CDR3 in amino acids: CASSPLRGSENTEAFF. CDR3 in DNA: TGTGCCAGCAGCCCACTCCGGGGCAGCGAGAACACTGAAGCTTTCTTT. Full variable domain (outside the CDR3, taken from reference TRBV9 and TRBJ1-1): DSGVTQTPKHLITATGQRVTLRCSPRSGDLSVYWYQQSLDQGLQFLIQYYNGEERAKGNILERFSAQQFPDLHSELNLSSLELGDSALYFCASSPLRGSENTEAFFGQGTRLTVV.

This clone was counted only a few times. This chain joins TRBV7-8 and TRBJ2-7; 9 bases line up with TRBD1. Germline-derived CDR1 and CDR2 are SGHVS and FQNEAQ. This CDR3 comprises 15 residues. Trimming removed 5 bases from V and 4 bases from J; junction bases left unmatched: 9. Here the CDR3 reads CASSQPGQGKYEQYF. The CDR3 DNA is TGTGCCAGCAGCCAACCAGGACAGGGGAAGTACGAGCAGTACTTC.

This clone has just one count. This chain joins TRBV7-7 and TRBJ2-1; D possibly corresponds to TRBD1 (7 bases). The V end lost 1 base, the J end lost 5 bases, and 21 bases lay between the germline ends. Per germline, CDR1 SSHAT and CDR2 FNYEAQ (reference sequence). This CDR3 has 18 amino acids. In nucleotides, the CDR3 is TGTGCCAGCAGCTTAGGTGGAGGGGGCCACGTCGTAGACAATGAGCAGTTCTTC. This codes for CASSLGGGGHVVDNEQFF. The full variable domain, its missing parts supplied by reference TRBV7-7 and TRBJ2-1, is GAGVSQSPRYKVTKRGQDVTLRCDPISSHATLYWYQQALGQGPEFLTYFNYEAQPDKSGLPSDRFSAERPEGSISTLTIQRTEQRDSAMYRCASSLGGGGHVVDNEQFFGPGTRLTVL.

For this clone: This same CDR3 is encoded by further DNA sequences in the sample. The genes are TRBV29-1 and TRBJ2-2; 8 nucleotides agree with TRBD1. The CDR3 is 13 amino acids. V trimming: 6 bases; J trimming: 2 bases; junction bases outside the gene matches: 2. Germline CDR1 SQVTM, CDR2 ANQGSEA. The CDR3 sequence is CSVGTGNTGELFF. CDR3 in DNA: TGCAGCGTCGGGACAGGAAACACCGGGGAGCTGTTTTTT.

V and J are TRBV30 and TRBJ2-1, with D possibly matching TRBD2 (6 bases). The germline V gene encodes CDR1 GTSNPN and CDR2 SVGIG (reference sequence). The V gene lost 3 bases and the J gene lost 4 bases, with 10 bases spanning the gap. The CDR3 spans 13 residues. CDR3 amino acids: CAWRASVYNEQFF. The CDR3 DNA is TGTGCCTGGAGGGCTAGCGTTTACAATGAGCAGTTCTTC.

Ten or more counts support this clone. The chain couples TRBV9 to TRBJ2-3; D might be TRBD1 or TRBD2, each matching 5 bases. Germline CDR1 SGDLS, CDR2 YYNGEE. V was shortened by 7 bases and J by 6 bases, with 12 bases between the two germline ends. The CDR3 spans 12 residues. The CDR3, as DNA: TGTGCCAGCCGAACCGAGGGGGATACGCAGTATTTT. Amino acids: CASRTEGDTQYF.

The table lists this clone with a few counts. The chain employs TRBV5-1 and TRBJ2-7; TRBD2 aligns across 9 bases. V was pared by 0 bases and J by 3 bases, with 7 bases of the junction left unmatched. This CDR3 comprises 16 residues. Germline loops: CDR1 SGHRS, CDR2 YFSETQ. The CDR3 region is CASSLGATSGYYEQYF. CDR3 sequence (DNA): TGCGCCAGCAGCTTGGGGGCGACTAGCGGTTACTACGAGCAGTACTTC.

This chain connects TRBV9 to TRBJ2-1; D is uncertain. Germline CDR1 is SGDLS and CDR2 is YYNGEE. The CDR3 has 13 residues. Trimming left V 3 bases short and J 9 bases short, with 13 bases between. This chain's CDR3 is CASSEISTGEQFF. CDR3 DNA: TGTGCCAGCAGCGAGATAAGTACCGGTGAGCAGTTCTTC.

The V call is TRBV11-3, the J call TRBJ2-1, with D unclear. V lost 0 bases to trimming and J lost 8 bases, with 8 bases between them. The CDR3 runs to 13 residues. The germline CDR1 and CDR2 sequences are SGHNT and YENEEA. CDR3 residues: CASSLEAGHEQFF. As DNA, the CDR3 is TGTGCCAGCAGCTTAGAAGCTGGGCATGAGCAGTTCTTC.

V usage is TRBV4-1 and J usage is TRBJ1-1; D is undetermined. CDR1 and CDR2 (germline): MGHRA, YSYEKL. Trimming removed 1 base at V and 10 bases at J, with 28 bases between. The CDR3 covers 18 residues. CDR3 loop: CASSQVGKGRQGTVRAFF. CDR3 in DNA: TGCGCCAGCAGCCAAGTGGGGAAGGGCCGGCAAGGCACTGTGCGAGCTTTCTTT.

V is TRBV7-8 and J is TRBJ1-5, with D perhaps TRBD1 (5 bases). CDR1 and CDR2 (germline): SGHVS, FQNEAQ. CDR3 length: 16 residues. The V gene lost 4 bases and the J gene lost 2 bases, with 15 bases spanning the gap. The CDR3 region is CASSSGGATGNQPQHF. CDR3 DNA: TGTGCCAGCAGCTCAGGTGGGGCGACAGGCAATCAGCCCCAGCATTTT.

This clone occurred once. V gene TRBV4-3 combines with J gene TRBJ1-1; tentatively, D is TRBD1 (6 bases). There are 15 residues in the CDR3. Between the trimmed V and J ends, which lost 0 bases and 10 bases, there was a span of 18 bases. Germline V gene lookup returns CDR1 LGHNA and CDR2 YSLEER. CDR3 DNA: TGCGCCAGCAGCCAAGAAGCCGGGGGCCCGCAACGAGCTTTCTTT. Translating gives CASSQEAGGPQRAFF.